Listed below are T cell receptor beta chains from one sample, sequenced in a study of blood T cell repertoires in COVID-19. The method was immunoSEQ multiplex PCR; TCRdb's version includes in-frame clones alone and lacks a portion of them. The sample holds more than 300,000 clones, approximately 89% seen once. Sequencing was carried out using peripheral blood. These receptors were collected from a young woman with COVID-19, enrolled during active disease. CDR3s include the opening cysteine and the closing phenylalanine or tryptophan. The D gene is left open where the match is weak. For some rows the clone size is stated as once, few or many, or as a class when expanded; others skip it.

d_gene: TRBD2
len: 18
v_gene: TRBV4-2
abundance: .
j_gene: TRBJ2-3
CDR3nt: TGTGCCAGCAGCCAAACACAGGGACTAGCGGGTCGCACAGATACGCAGTATTTT
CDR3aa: CASSQTQGLAGRTDTQYF

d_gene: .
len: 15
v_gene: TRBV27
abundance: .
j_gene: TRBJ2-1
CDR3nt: TGTGCCAGCAGTTTATCTGCCGGGAAATACAATGAGCAGTTCTTC
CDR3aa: CASSLSAGKYNEQFF

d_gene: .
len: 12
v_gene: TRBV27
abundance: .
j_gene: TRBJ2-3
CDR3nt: TGTGCCAGCAGGCACTCGATAGATACGCAGTATTTT
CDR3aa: CASRHSIDTQYF

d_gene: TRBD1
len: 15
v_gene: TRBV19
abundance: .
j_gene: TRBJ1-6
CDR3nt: TGTGCCAGTACCCCTGGACAGGGTAGGAATTCACCCCTCCACTTT
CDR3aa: CASTPGQGRNSPLHF

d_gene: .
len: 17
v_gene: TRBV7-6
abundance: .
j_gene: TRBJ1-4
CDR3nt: TGTGCCAGCAGCCGGGGAAGCCGAGGATCAACTAATGAAAAACTGTTTTTT
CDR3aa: CASSRGSRGSTNEKLFF

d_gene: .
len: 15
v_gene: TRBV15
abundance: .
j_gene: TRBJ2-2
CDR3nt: TGTGCCACCAGCCTCGTTGCAGAGAACACCGGGGAGCTGTTTTTT
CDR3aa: CATSLVAENTGELFF

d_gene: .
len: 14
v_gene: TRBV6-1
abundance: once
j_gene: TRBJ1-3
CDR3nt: TGTGCCAGCAGTGAATGGAGCTCTGGAAACACCATATATTTT
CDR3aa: CASSEWSSGNTIYF

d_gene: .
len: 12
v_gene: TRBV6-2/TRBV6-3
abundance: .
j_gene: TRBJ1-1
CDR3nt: TGTGCCAGCAGCCGAGGTCGTACTGAAGCTTTCTTT
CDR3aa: CASSRGRTEAFF

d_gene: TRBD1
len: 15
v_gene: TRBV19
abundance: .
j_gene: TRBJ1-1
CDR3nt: TGTGCCAGTAGTTTGGGACAGGGGGCGCGAACTGAAGCTTTCTTT
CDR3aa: CASSLGQGARTEAFF

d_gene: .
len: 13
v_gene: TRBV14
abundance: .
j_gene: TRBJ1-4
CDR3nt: TGTGCCAGCAGCCGCCGGACATCTGAAAAACTGTTTTTT
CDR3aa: CASSRRTSEKLFF

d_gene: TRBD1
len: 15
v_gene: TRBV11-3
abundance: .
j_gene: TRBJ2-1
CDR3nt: TGTGCCAGCAGCTTGGGACAGGGTGATGGGAATGAGCAGTTCTTC
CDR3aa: CASSLGQGDGNEQFF

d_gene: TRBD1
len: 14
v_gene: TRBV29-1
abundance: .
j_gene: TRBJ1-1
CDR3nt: TGCAGCGTTGAAGAGGGACAGGGAGTGGCTGAAGCTTTCTTT
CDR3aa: CSVEEGQGVAEAFF

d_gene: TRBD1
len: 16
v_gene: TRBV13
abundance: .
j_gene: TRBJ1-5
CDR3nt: TGTGCCAGCAGCTCTAGTGGGGACAGGGGTAATGAGCCCCAGCATTTT
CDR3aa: CASSSSGDRGNEPQHF

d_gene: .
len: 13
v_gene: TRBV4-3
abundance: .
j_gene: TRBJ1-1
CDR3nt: TGCGCCAGCAGCCAACACAGGAACACTGAAGCTTTCTTT
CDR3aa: CASSQHRNTEAFF

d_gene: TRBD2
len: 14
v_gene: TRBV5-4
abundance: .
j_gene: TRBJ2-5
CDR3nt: TGTGCCAGCAGTGGACGGACTAGTGGAGAGACCCAGTACTTC
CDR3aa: CASSGRTSGETQYF

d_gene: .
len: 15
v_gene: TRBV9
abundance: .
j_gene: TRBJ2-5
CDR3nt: TGTGCCAGCAGCGTAGATGTCAGATACCAAGAGACCCAGTACTTC
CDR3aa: CASSVDVRYQETQYF

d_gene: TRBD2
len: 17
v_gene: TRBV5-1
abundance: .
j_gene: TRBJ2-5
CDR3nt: TGCGCCAGCAGCCACACGACTAGCGGGGGAGAGAGGGAGACCCAGTACTTC
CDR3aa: CASSHTTSGGERETQYF

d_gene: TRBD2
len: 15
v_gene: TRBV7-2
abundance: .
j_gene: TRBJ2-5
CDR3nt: TGTGCCAGCACCCAGGGGCGGGGGGGCCCAATGACCCAGTACTTC
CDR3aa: CASTQGRGGPMTQYF

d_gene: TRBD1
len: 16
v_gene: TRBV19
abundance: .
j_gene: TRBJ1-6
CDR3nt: TGTGCCAGTAGCCCGACAGGGGGCGATTTGGCTTCACCCCTCCACTTT
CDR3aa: CASSPTGGDLASPLHF

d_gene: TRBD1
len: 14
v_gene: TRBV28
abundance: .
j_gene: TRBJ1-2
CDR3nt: TGTGCCAGCAGACCTCCCGGACAGGGAGGTGGCTACACCTTC
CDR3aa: CASRPPGQGGGYTF

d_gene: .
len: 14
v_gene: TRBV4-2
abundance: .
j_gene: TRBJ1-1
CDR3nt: TGTGCCAGCAGCCAAGATCCAGGAAACACTGAAGCTTTCTTT
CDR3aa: CASSQDPGNTEAFF

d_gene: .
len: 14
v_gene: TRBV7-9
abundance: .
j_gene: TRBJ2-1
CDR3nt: TGTGCCAGCAGCTCCAGTCGCGGGCTGGGTGAGCAGTTCTTC
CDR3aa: CASSSSRGLGEQFF

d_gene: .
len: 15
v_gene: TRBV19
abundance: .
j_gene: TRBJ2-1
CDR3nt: TGTGCCAGTACCCCCGCGAGCGGAGGGGTCAATGAGCAGTTCTTC
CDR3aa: CASTPASGGVNEQFF

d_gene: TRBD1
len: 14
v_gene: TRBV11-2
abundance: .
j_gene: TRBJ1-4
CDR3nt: TGTGCCAGCAGCCTGGGACAGAACAATGAAAAACTGTTTTTT
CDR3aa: CASSLGQNNEKLFF

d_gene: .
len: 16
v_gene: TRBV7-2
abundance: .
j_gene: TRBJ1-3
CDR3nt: TGTGCCAGCAGCTTAGCCTACGGTAGCTCTGGAAACACCATATATTTT
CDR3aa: CASSLAYGSSGNTIYF

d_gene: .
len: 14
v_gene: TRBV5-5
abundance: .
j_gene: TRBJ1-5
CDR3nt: TGTGCCAGCAGCGGACAGTATAGCAATCAGCCCCAGCATTTT
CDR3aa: CASSGQYSNQPQHF